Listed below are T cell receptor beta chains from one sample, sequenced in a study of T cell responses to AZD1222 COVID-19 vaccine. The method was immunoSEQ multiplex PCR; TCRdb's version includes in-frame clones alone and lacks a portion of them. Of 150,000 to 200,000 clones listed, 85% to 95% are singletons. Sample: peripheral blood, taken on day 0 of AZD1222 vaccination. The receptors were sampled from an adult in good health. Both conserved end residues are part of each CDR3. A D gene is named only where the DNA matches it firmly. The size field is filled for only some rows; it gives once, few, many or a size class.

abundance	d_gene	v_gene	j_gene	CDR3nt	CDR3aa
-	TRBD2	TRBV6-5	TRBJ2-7	TGTGCCAGCAGCTGGGGAGGGTTCTCCTACGAGCAGTACTTC	CASSWGGFSYEQYF
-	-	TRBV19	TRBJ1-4	TGTGCCAGTAGTCCAGCAGCAACTAATGAAAAACTGTTTTTT	CASSPAATNEKLFF
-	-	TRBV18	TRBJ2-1	TGTGCCAGCTCACCACAAACGGCGTATGAGCAGTTCTTC	CASSPQTAYEQFF
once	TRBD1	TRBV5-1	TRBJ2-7	TGCGCCAGCAGCTCCGACAGGGGTAGGTACGAGCAGTACTTC	CASSSDRGRYEQYF
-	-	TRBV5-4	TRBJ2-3	TGTGCCAGCAGGATCGGACCACGGGGCACAGATACGCAGTATTTT	CASRIGPRGTDTQYF
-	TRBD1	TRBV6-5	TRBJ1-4	TGTGCCAGCAGACGGGGACAGGGGACTGAAAAACTGTTTTTT	CASRRGQGTEKLFF
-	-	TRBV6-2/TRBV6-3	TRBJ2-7	TGTGCCAGCAGTTACGATTCTCGCGAGCAGTACTTC	CASSYDSREQYF
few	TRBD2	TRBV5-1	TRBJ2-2	TGCGCCAGCAGCTTGGTAGCGGGAGGTCCAACCGGGGAGCTGTTTTTT	CASSLVAGGPTGELFF
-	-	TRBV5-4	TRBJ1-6	TGTGCCAGCAGCTTGACAGGTTCACCCCTCCACTTT	CASSLTGSPLHF
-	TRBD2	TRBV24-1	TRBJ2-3	TGTGCCACTAGTAGCGGGAGCCCAGATACGCAGTATTTT	CATSSGSPDTQYF
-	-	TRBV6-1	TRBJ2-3	TGTGCCAGCAGAGAAGACAGGCTCGCGGATACGCAGTATTTT	CASREDRLADTQYF
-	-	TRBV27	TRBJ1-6	TGTGCCAGCACTCTAACGGGGGGCCCCGGGCATTCACCCCTCCACTTT	CASTLTGGPGHSPLHF
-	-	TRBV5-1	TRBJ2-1	TGCGCCAGCAGCTTCACCGGGGGTGGTGAGCAGTTCTTC	CASSFTGGGEQFF
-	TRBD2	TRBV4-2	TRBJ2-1	TGTGCCAGCAGCCAGGCACTGGGACTAGCGGGGTCCTACAATGAGCAGTTCTTC	CASSQALGLAGSYNEQFF